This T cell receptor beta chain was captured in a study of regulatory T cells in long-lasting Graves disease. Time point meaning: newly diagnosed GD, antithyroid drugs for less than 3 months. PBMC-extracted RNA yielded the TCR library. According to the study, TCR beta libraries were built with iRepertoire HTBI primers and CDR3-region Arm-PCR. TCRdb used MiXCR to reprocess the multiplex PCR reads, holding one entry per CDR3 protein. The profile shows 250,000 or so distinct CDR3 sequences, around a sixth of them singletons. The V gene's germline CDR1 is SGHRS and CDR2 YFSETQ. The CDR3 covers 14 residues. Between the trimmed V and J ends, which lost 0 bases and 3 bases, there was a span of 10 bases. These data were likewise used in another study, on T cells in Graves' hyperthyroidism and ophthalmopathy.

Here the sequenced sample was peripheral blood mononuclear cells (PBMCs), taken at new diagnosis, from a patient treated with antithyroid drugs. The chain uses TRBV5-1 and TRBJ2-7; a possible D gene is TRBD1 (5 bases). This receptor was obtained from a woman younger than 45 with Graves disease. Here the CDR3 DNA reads TGCGCCAGCAGCTTGGTGGCAGGGAACTACGAGCAGTACTTC. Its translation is CASSLVAGNYEQYF.